This T cell receptor (beta chain) is from a study of molecular identifiers for immune sequencing clone quantification. Study-wide points: In naive cells, clones above 20 RNA copies held under 1% of molecules, whereas in effector cells they held over 99%.

TCRdb recomputed calls from the PCR reads with MiXCR, one row per CDR3 protein. Of over 55,000 distinct CDR3 sequences in the sample, around a sixth were seen once. Per the germline V gene, CDR1 is WSHSY and CDR2 is SAAADI. V gave up 1 base and J gave up 10 bases, with 23 bases separating them. The CDR3 length is 18 residues. This clonotype was detected ten times or more. The antigen is not known. The rearrangement links TRBV10-2 to TRBJ1-6, with unresolved D. The sequenced material came from naive CD8+ T cells from blood, with Jurkat cell RNA spiked in. Subset defined: FACS-sorted CD8+CD4-CCR7+CD45RA+ naive T cells. This receptor was identified in a human donor in good health. Some libraries in this study had Jurkat cell RNA spiked in. CDR3 loop: CASSEWATATGVRSPLHF. The CDR3 region has the DNA TGCGCCAGCAGTGAGTGGGCCACGGCGACGGGAGTCCGGTCACCCCTCCACTTT.